The rows below give T cell receptor beta chains drawn from one sample of a study of radiotherapy plus CTLA-4 blockade in lung cancer. Data came from immunoSEQ multiplex PCR; TCRdb stores just in-frame clones and leaves some out. Of 40,000 to 45,000 clones in the sample, around 77% were seen once. This sample comprised peripheral blood, obtained from a patient treated with radiotherapy plus ipilimumab. The receptor source for this set is a human donor with non-small cell lung cancer whose response to radiotherapy plus ipilimumab could not be evaluated. CDR3s include the opening cysteine and the closing phenylalanine or tryptophan. D genes are given only for firm matches. Only some rows state a clone size, as once, few, many or a class for expanded clones.

J gene,D gene,clone size,V gene,CDR3 protein,CDR3 DNA
TRBJ1-3,TRBD1,-,TRBV18,CASTTLPGGTGSGNTIYF,TGTGCCAGCACAACCCTACCAGGGGGAACGGGTTCTGGAAACACCATATATTTT
TRBJ2-2,-,-,TRBV10-3,CAISEGQGYTGELFF,TGTGCCATCAGTGAAGGGCAGGGGTATACCGGGGAGCTGTTTTTT
TRBJ1-1,TRBD1,-,TRBV15,CATSGGLGRGRTEAFF,TGTGCCACCAGCGGGGGGCTCGGCAGGGGGCGAACTGAAGCTTTCTTT
TRBJ2-5,TRBD2,once,TRBV7-2,CASSRAGGETQYF,TGTGCCAGCAGCCGAGCGGGAGGAGAGACCCAGTACTTC
TRBJ2-7,TRBD1,-,TRBV6-1,CASREGQVPLGEQYF,TGTGCCAGCAGGGAAGGACAGGTACCTTTGGGGGAGCAGTACTTC
TRBJ2-2,TRBD2,-,TRBV9,CANTHKPAGVDTGELFF,TGTGCCAACACTCACAAACCAGCGGGAGTGGATACCGGGGAGCTGTTTTTT
TRBJ2-2,TRBD1,-,TRBV27,CASSPGTANGELFF,TGTGCCAGCAGTCCCGGGACAGCAAACGGGGAGCTGTTTTTT
TRBJ2-7,TRBD1,-,TRBV2,CASSPQGARLDEQYF,TGTGCCAGCAGTCCACAGGGGGCTAGGTTGGACGAGCAGTACTTC
TRBJ1-1,-,-,TRBV5-4,CASSLQQGSNTEAFF,TGTGCCAGCAGCTTGCAGCAGGGATCGAACACTGAAGCTTTCTTT
TRBJ1-4,-,-,TRBV7-2,CASSSGQWENEKLFF,TGTGCCAGCAGCTCCGGACAGTGGGAAAATGAAAAACTGTTTTTT
TRBJ2-1,-,-,TRBV5-1,CASSLVEDEQFF,TGCGCCAGCAGCTTGGTTGAGGATGAGCAGTTCTTC
TRBJ2-1,TRBD1,-,TRBV19,CAAGQVWNEQFF,TGTGCGGCGGGACAGGTATGGAATGAGCAGTTCTTC
TRBJ2-1,TRBD1,-,TRBV7-2,CASSRGQGLPYEQFF,TGTGCCAGCAGCCGTGGACAGGGGCTTCCCTATGAGCAGTTCTTC
TRBJ2-3,TRBD2,-,TRBV4-2,CASSAGRAFTDTQYF,TGTGCCAGCAGCGCGGGGAGGGCCTTTACAGATACGCAGTATTTT
TRBJ2-5,-,-,TRBV15,CATSRGRETQYF,TGTGCCACCAGCAGAGGGCGGGAGACCCAGTACTTC
TRBJ2-7,-,-,TRBV7-8,CASSFLQGHSYEQYF,TGTGCCAGCAGCTTTTTACAGGGCCACTCCTACGAGCAGTACTTC
TRBJ1-1,TRBD1,-,TRBV7-9,CASSPRTGGTEAFF,TGTGCCAGCAGCCCCAGGACAGGGGGCACTGAAGCTTTCTTT
TRBJ1-4,TRBD1,-,TRBV28,CASRLDRVVGKLFF,TGTGCCAGCAGACTGGACAGGGTGGTTGGAAAACTGTTTTTT
TRBJ1-3,-,once,TRBV11-2,CASSLGENTIYF,TGTGCCAGCAGCTTAGGAGAAAACACCATATATTTT
TRBJ2-1,-,-,TRBV7-3,CASSSQRTQQFF,TGTGCCAGCAGCTCTCAGCGGACTCAGCAGTTCTTC
TRBJ1-2,-,-,TRBV6-5,CASNPLGTGHYGYTF,TGTGCCAGCAATCCATTGGGTACAGGGCATTATGGCTACACCTTC
TRBJ2-5,TRBD2,-,TRBV5-1,CASSPGFASGEETQYF,TGCGCCAGCAGCCCCGGTTTTGCTAGCGGGGAAGAGACCCAGTACTTC
TRBJ2-5,TRBD2,-,TRBV5-6,CASSRGGLAGVSGSGTQYF,TGTGCCAGCAGTCGGGGGGGACTAGCGGGAGTTTCGGGCTCGGGGACCCAGTACTTC
TRBJ2-3,-,-,TRBV30,CAWIPLTADTQYF,TGTGCCTGGATCCCCCTAACGGCAGATACGCAGTATTTT
TRBJ2-5,TRBD2,few,TRBV4-1,CASSQAFGAGGGQETQYF,TGCGCCAGCAGCCAAGCTTTTGGGGCGGGAGGGGGACAAGAGACCCAGTACTTC
TRBJ2-5,TRBD2,-,TRBV30,CAWRRRGEETQYF,TGTGCCTGGAGACGGCGGGGGGAAGAGACCCAGTACTTC
TRBJ1-5,-,-,TRBV6-4,CASSVSGDHQPQHF,TGTGCCAGCAGTGTATCAGGGGACCATCAGCCCCAGCATTTT
TRBJ2-5,-,-,TRBV14,CASSQGAGVFQETQYF,TGTGCCAGCAGCCAAGGCGCAGGGGTGTTCCAAGAGACCCAGTACTTC
TRBJ1-1,-,few,TRBV5-6,CASSWRTANTEAFF,TGTGCCAGCAGCTGGAGGACAGCGAACACTGAAGCTTTCTTT
TRBJ1-5,-,once,TRBV6-4,CASSDHLEGRNQPQHF,TGTGCCAGCAGTGACCACTTAGAGGGCCGCAATCAGCCCCAGCATTTT
TRBJ2-7,TRBD2,-,TRBV30,CAWSPEAGGYEQYF,TGTGCCTGGAGTCCGGAAGCGGGGGGCTACGAGCAGTACTTC
TRBJ1-2,-,-,TRBV6-5,CASSYSTGYGYTF,TGTGCCAGCAGTTACTCCACAGGCTATGGCTACACCTTC
TRBJ1-3,TRBD1,-,TRBV15,CATSRGTGRNTIYF,TGTGCCACCAGCAGGGGGACAGGGAGAAACACCATATATTTT
TRBJ2-7,TRBD2,-,TRBV7-3,CASSLLTGGGYEQYF,TGTGCCAGCAGCTTATTGACGGGAGGGGGGTACGAGCAGTACTTC
TRBJ1-5,TRBD1,-,TRBV19,CASSIRAGGINQPQHF,TGTGCCAGTAGTATCAGGGCAGGGGGCATCAATCAGCCCCAGCATTTT
TRBJ1-5,TRBD1,-,TRBV4-3,CASSPQGAGQPQHF,TGCGCCAGCAGCCCACAGGGGGCTGGGCAGCCCCAGCATTTT
TRBJ2-7,-,-,TRBV6-6,CASSLGTNFYEQYF,TGTGCCAGCAGCCTCGGGACAAATTTTTACGAGCAGTACTTC
TRBJ2-3,TRBD2,-,TRBV28,CASSSGLAGVASTDTQYF,TGTGCCAGCAGTTCCGGACTAGCGGGGGTTGCTAGCACAGATACGCAGTATTTT
TRBJ2-5,-,-,TRBV6-5,CASTRLGGPETQYF,TGTGCCAGCACCCGACTAGGAGGGCCAGAGACCCAGTACTTC
TRBJ2-1,TRBD2,-,TRBV11-3,CASRGLAGDEQFF,TGTGCCAGCAGGGGACTAGCGGGGGATGAGCAGTTCTTC
TRBJ1-2,TRBD1,once,TRBV18,CASSPPGTALRYGYTF,TGTGCCAGCTCACCACCGGGGACAGCCCTCCGATATGGCTACACCTTC
TRBJ2-7,TRBD1,few,TRBV19,CASSLGQGIAYEQYF,TGTGCCAGTAGCCTGGGACAGGGAATTGCCTACGAGCAGTACTTC
TRBJ1-2,TRBD1,-,TRBV11-2,CASSPGQGPYGYTF,TGTGCCAGCAGCCCCGGACAGGGACCCTATGGCTACACCTTC
TRBJ2-5,-,-,TRBV19,CASSIGGASQETQYF,TGTGCCAGTAGTATAGGTGGGGCATCCCAAGAGACCCAGTACTTC
TRBJ1-5,-,-,TRBV6-1,CASSEQVGHSNQPQHF,TGTGCCAGCAGTGAGCAGGTTGGCCATAGCAATCAGCCCCAGCATTTT
TRBJ1-2,TRBD1,-,TRBV5-4,CASSPGTGGSINYGYTF,TGTGCCAGCAGCCCTGGGACAGGGGGTAGTATCAACTATGGCTACACCTTC
TRBJ1-5,-,-,TRBV6-6,CASRVQGRSQPQHF,TGTGCCAGCAGGGTACAGGGAAGAAGTCAGCCCCAGCATTTT
TRBJ1-1,-,few,TRBV5-1,CASRSDPRLSWYTEAFF,TGCGCCAGCAGATCTGACCCCAGACTTAGTTGGTACACTGAAGCTTTCTTT
TRBJ1-6,-,-,TRBV7-2,CASSLVAADSPLHF,TGTGCCAGCAGCTTAGTTGCAGCGGATTCACCCCTCCACTTT
TRBJ2-6,-,-,TRBV11-2,CASSLRRSGANVLTF,TGTGCCAGCAGCTTAAGGCGTAGCGGGGCCAACGTCCTGACTTTC
TRBJ2-5,-,-,TRBV2,CASSKEYQETQYF,TGTGCCAGCAGTAAGGAGTACCAAGAGACCCAGTACTTC
TRBJ1-3,-,-,TRBV5-8,CASSFRATGNTIYF,TGTGCCAGCAGCTTCAGGGCGACCGGAAACACCATATATTTT
TRBJ2-1,TRBD1,-,TRBV7-3,CASSKTGVFDEQFF,TGTGCCAGCAGTAAGACAGGGGTATTCGATGAGCAGTTCTTC
TRBJ2-7,TRBD1,-,TRBV18,CASSPGTGEYEQYF,TGTGCCAGCTCACCCGGGACAGGGGAATACGAGCAGTACTTC
TRBJ1-2,TRBD1,-,TRBV19,CASSIPQGGNYGYTF,TGTGCCAGTAGTATCCCCCAGGGGGGTAACTATGGCTACACCTTC
TRBJ2-2,-,-,TRBV10-2,CASSTAGGELFF,TGCGCCAGCAGTACTGCAGGCGGGGAGCTGTTTTTT